Sequencing of this T cell receptor beta chain was carried out in a study of cytomegalovirus exposure and HLA in healthy donors. The germline CDR1 and CDR2 sequences are MNHEY and SVGAGI. V gave up 5 bases and J gave up 5 bases, with 11 bases separating them. This CDR3 has 13 residues. PCR involved 60 Vbeta and 13 Jbeta primers. The assay was immunoSEQ multiplex PCR, and TCRdb's table has in-frame clones only and misses some. The table shows about 89,000 clones, with 85% occurring only once. General study results and limits: Based on reports, TCR beta sequences accurately predicted HLA-A and HLA-B alleles for most subjects. An analysis that was carried out later associated 16,951 TCR beta sequences with HLA alleles at 0.05 false discovery rate.

On this clone itself: What it binds is unknown.

The sample was PBMCs. The V and J genes are TRBV6-5 and TRBJ2-3, with a possible D match to TRBD2 (6 bases). The TCR comes from a man aged 35 to 55 in good health and CMV-seropositive. CDR3 in amino acids: CASSQGLRDTQYF. In DNA form, the CDR3 reads TGTGCCAGCAGTCAGGGACTGAGAGATACGCAGTATTTT.